This TCR beta chain was observed in a study of B cell selection in AIRE deficiency. Study findings and constraints: About 33% of healthy-donor shared Treg TCRbeta sequences appeared in patient Tconv cells.

The sorted conventional CD4 T cells were gated as CD4+CD127+. The data were produced by immunoSEQ multiplex PCR, yet TCRdb's version contains in-frame clones alone and is incomplete. The table lists fewer than 30,000 clones, 90% to 98% of them singletons. This CDR3 spans 15 amino acids. V lost 6 bases and J lost 2, with 17 bases in between. CDR1 is SGHRS, CDR2 YFSETQ, per germline. Regarding this clone: The antigen is not known.

The source is a human donor in good health. The chain uses TRBV5-1 and TRBJ2-5, with a tentative D call TRBD2 (6 bases). The sample taken for sequencing was CD4+CD127+ conventional T cells sorted from PBMCs. CDR3 nucleotide sequence: TGCGCCAGCACCCTGAACTGGGGACTTCAAGAGACCCAGTACTTC. This sequence encodes CASTLNWGLQETQYF.